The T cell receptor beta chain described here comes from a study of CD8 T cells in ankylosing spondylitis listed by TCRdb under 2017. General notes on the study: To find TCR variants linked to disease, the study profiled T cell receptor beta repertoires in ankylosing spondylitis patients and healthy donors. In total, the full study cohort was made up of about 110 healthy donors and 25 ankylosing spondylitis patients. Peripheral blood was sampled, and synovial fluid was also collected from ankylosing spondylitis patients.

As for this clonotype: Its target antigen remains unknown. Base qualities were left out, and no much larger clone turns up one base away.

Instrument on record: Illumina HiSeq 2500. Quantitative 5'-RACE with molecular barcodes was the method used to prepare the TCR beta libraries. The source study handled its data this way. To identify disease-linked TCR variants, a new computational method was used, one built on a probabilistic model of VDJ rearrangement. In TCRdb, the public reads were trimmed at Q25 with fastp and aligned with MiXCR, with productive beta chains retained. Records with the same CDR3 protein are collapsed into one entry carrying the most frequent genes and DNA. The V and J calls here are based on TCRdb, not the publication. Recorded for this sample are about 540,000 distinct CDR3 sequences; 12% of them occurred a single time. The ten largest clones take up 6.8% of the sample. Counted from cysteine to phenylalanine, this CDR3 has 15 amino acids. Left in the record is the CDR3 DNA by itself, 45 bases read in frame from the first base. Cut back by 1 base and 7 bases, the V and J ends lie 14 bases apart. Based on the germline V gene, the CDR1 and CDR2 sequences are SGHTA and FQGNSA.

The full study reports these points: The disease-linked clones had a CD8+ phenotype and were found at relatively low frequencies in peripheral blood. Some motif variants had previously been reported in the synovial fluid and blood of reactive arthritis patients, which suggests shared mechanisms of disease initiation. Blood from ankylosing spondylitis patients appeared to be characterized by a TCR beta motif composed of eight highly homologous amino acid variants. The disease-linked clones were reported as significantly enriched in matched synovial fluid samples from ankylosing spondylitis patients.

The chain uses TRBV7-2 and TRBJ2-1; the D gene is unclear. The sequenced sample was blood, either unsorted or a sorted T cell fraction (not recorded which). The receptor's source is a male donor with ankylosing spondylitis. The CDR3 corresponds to CASSLEATNWNEQFF. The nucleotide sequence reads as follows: TGTGCCAGCAGCTTAGAGGCTACCAATTGGAATGAGCAGTTCTTC.